This T cell receptor (beta chain) was sequenced during a study of T-cell reconstitution after alpha-beta-depleted transplantation in children. The library targeted TCRbeta and was prepared with unique molecular identifiers. TCRdb independently ran MiXCR on the PCR reads; one entry per CDR3 protein. The top ten clones hold about 4% of a sample with approximately 350,000 distinct CDR3 sequences, 13% of them seen once. Specimen: PBMCs, collected from the stem cell graft. This receptor was obtained from a human donor who donated a stem cell graft to a child with Fanconi anemia.

The CDR3 nucleotides read TGTGCCAGCACCACGTTGGGAGGGACAGATACGCAGTATTTT. Encoded protein: CASTTLGGTDTQYF. The rearrangement joins TRBV7-2 to TRBJ2-3, with TRBD2 matching 7 bases. This CDR3 has 14 residues. V lost 7 bases and J lost 3; bases outside the gene matches: 7. Germline V gene lookup returns CDR1 SGHTA and CDR2 FQGNSA.